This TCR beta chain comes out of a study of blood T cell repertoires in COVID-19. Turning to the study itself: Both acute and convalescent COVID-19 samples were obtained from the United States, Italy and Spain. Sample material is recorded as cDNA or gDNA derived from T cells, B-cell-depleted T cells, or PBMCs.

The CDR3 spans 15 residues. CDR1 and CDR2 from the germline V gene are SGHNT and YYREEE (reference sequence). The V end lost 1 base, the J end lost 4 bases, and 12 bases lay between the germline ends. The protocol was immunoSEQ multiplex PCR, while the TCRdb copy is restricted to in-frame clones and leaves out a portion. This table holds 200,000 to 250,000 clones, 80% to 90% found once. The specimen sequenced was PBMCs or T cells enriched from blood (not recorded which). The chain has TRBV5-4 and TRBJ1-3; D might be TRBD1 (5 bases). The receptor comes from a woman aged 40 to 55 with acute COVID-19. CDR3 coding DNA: TGTGCCAGCAGCTTGTCGCAGGGAGGGGGAAACACCATATATTTT. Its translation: CASSLSQGGGNTIYF.